This T cell receptor beta chain appears in the sequencing data of a study of T cell clones after liver transplantation. This clone was observed a handful of times. Its antigen is still unknown. Whole-study findings and limits: The donor-reactive repertoire was only partly measurable in two subjects, lacking donor cells.

Libraries were prepared by immunoSEQ multiplex PCR; TCRdb keeps only in-frame clonotypes and omits some of them. The sample includes roughly 100,000 clones, around 84% of them seen just once. The CDR3 extends over 18 amino acids. The V end was cut by 0 bases, the J end by 0 bases, with 18 bases between. Germline lookup yields CDR1 SGHTA and CDR2 FQGTGA. The source was CD4+ T cells from blood, collected around 50 months after liver transplant. The chain joins TRBV7-3 to TRBJ2-7; TRBD2 is a possible D gene (7 bases). The sequence came from a human patient who received a liver transplant. Some T cells may originate from the graft donor. The CDR3 protein is CASSLTGGPSESSYEQYF. CDR3 sequence (DNA): TGTGCCAGCAGCTTAACGGGGGGGCCTAGCGAGAGCTCCTACGAGCAGTACTTC.